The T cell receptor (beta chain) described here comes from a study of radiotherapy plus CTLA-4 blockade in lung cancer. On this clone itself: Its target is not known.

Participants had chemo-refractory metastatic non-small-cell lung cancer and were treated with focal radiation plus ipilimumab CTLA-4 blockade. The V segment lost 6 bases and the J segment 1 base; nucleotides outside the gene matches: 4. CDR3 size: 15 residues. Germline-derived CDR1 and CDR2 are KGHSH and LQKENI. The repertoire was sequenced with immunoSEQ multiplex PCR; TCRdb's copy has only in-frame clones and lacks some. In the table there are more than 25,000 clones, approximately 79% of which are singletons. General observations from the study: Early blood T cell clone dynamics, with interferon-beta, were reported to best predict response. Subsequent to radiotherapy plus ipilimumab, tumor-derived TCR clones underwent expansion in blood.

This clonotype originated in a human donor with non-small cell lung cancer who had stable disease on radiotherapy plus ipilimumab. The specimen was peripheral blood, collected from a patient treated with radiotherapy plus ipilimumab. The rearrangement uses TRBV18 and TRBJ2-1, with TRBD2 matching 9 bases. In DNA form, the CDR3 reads TGTGCCAGCTCGTTTAGCGGGGGATCCTACAATGAGCAGTTCTTC. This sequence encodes CASSFSGGSYNEQFF. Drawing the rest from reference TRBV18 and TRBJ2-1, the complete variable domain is NAGVMQNPRHLVRRRGQEARLRCSPMKGHSHVYWYRQLPEEGLKFMVYLQKENIIDESGMPKERFSAEFPKEGPSILRIQQVVRGDSAAYFCASSFSGGSYNEQFFGPGTRLTVL.